Included here is one TCR beta chain sequence, with context. This specimen comes from a study of spatial heterogeneity in lung cancer. About the study: The donors, 70 or so patients with untreated early-stage non-small cell lung cancer, provided the samples. Researchers sequenced follow-up PBMC samples if they had them, and these came a median of around 24 months after resection. More than eight raw reads, on average, carried each unique TCR and UMI combination.

Time point specified: blood at routine non-recurrence follow-up after resection. Unsorted whole RNA from tumor, nontumor lung or frozen PBMC underwent sequencing. In germline, CDR1 is LGHDT, CDR2 YNNKEL (reference sequence). The V and J ends lost 1 base and 4 bases respectively, with 7 bases between them. The CDR3 has 14 amino acids. The presence of a unique molecular identifier marked each TCR cDNA molecule. TCRdb used MiXCR to reprocess the 5' RACE reads, holding one entry per CDR3 protein. Of some 110,000 distinct CDR3 sequences in the sample, 12% were seen once. Sequencing was performed on PBMCs, taken at follow-up. This chain connects TRBV3-1 to TRBJ2-2; D is possibly TRBD2 (5 bases). This TCR came from a male donor with early-stage non-small cell lung cancer. CDR3: CASSQVLATGELFF. As DNA, the CDR3 is TGTGCCAGCAGCCAAGTCCTAGCCACCGGGGAGCTGTTTTTT.